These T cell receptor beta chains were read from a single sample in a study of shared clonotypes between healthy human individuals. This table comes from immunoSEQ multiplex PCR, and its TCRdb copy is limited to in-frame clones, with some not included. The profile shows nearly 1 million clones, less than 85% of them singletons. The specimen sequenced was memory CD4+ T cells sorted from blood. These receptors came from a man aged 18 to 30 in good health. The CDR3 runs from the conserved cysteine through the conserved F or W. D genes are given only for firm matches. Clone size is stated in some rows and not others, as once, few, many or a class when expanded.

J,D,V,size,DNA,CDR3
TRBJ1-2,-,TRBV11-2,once,TGTGCCAGCAGCTCCATGACATTTAACTATGGCTACACCTTC,CASSSMTFNYGYTF
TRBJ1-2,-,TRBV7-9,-,TGTGCCAGCAGCTCCCGGGACACTGCTGGCTACACCTTC,CASSSRDTAGYTF
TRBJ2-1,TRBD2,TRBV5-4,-,TGTGCCAGCAGGGAGGGGTCCGGACTAGGGAACAATGAGCAGTTCTTC,CASREGSGLGNNEQFF
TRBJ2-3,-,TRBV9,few,TGTGCCAGCAGCGTAGGGATTGCCATGCGCACAGATACGCAGTATTTT,CASSVGIAMRTDTQYF
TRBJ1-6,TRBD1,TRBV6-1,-,TGTGCCAGCAGGGAGGGGACAGGGTGGTCACCCCTCCACTTT,CASREGTGWSPLHF
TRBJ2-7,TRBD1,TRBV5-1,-,TGCGCCAGCAGCTGGGGACAGGGAAACGAGCAGTACTTC,CASSWGQGNEQYF
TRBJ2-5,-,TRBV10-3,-,TGTGCCATCACAAGGACGCCTGTGGAGACCCAGTACTTC,CAITRTPVETQYF
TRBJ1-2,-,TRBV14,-,TGTGCCAGCAGACCTACAAACGCCTCGGGTGTCCATGGCTACACCTTC,CASRPTNASGVHGYTF
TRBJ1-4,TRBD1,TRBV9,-,TGTGCCAGCAGCGTAGGTGACAGGGGATTTCGAGAAAAACTGTTTTTT,CASSVGDRGFREKLFF
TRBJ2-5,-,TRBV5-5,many,TGTGCCAGCACCTCGGAGTGGGGCCAAGAGACCCAGTACTTC,CASTSEWGQETQYF
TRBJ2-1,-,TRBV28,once,TGTGCCAGCAGTTATCCCGGGACTCCCAATGAGCAGTTCTTC,CASSYPGTPNEQFF
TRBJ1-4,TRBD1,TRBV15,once,TGTGCCACCAGCAGATTCCGGGACAGAGATGAAAAACTGTTTTTT,CATSRFRDRDEKLFF
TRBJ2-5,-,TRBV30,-,TGTGCCTGGAGTGTAGGGCAGGGGAGGTCAGAGACCCAGTACTTC,CAWSVGQGRSETQYF
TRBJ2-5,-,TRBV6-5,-,TGTGCCAGCAGTGCGGGACAAATCCAAGAGACCCAGTACTTC,CASSAGQIQETQYF
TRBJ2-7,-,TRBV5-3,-,TGTGCCAGAAGCTGGAAGGGCACCAGGGCCTACGAGCAGTACTTC,CARSWKGTRAYEQYF
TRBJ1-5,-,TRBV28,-,TGTGCCAGCAGTTTGGGGGGGGCCAATCAGCCCCAGCATTTT,CASSLGGANQPQHF
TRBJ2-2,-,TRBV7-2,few,TGTGCCAGCACAGGTGGGCAGTCTTTCGGCGGGGAGCTGTTTTTT,CASTGGQSFGGELFF
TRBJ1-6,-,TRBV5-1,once,TGCGCCAGCAGCTTACAGGGTTCCTATAATTCACCCCTCCACTTT,CASSLQGSYNSPLHF
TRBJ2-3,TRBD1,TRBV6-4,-,TGTGCCAGCAGTCTACAGGGGACATTCACAGATACGCAGTATTTT,CASSLQGTFTDTQYF
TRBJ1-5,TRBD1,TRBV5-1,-,TGCGCCAGCAGCTGGACAGGGCCGGATCAGCCCCAGCATTTT,CASSWTGPDQPQHF
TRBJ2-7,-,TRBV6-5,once,TGTGCCAGCAGTTACTCGACGCTAACCTACGAGCAGTACTTC,CASSYSTLTYEQYF
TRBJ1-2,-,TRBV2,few,TGTGCCAGCCTTCAGGGTAAAGGCTATGGCTACACCTTC,CASLQGKGYGYTF
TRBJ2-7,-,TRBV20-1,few,TGCAGTGCTAGGACAGGCAGCGAGCAGTACTTC,CSARTGSEQYF
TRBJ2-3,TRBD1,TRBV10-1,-,TGCGCCAGCAGCGGGACAGGGGTGGGGTTCGATACGCAGTATTTT,CASSGTGVGFDTQYF
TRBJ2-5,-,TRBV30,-,TGTGCCTGGTCGAGGGATCTTGAGACCCAGTACTTC,CAWSRDLETQYF